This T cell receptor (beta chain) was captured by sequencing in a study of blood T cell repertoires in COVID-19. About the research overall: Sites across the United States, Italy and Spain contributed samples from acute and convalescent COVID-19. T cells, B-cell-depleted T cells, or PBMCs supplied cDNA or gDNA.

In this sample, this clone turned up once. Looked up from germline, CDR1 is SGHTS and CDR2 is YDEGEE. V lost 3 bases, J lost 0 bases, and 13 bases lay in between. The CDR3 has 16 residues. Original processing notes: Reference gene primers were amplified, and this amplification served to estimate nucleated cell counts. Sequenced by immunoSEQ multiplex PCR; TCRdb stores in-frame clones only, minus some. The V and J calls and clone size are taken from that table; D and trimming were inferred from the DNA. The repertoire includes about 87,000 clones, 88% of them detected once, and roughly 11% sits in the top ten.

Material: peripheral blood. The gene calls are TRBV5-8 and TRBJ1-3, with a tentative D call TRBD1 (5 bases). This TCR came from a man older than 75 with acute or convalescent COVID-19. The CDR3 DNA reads TGTGCCAGCAGCTCCTCGACAGTGTTCTCTGGAAACACCATATATTTT. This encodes CASSSSTVFSGNTIYF. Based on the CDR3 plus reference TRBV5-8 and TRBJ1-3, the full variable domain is EAGVTQSPTHLIKTRGQQATLRCSPISGHTSVYWYQQALGLGLQFLLWYDEGEERNRGNFPPRFSGRQFPNYSSELNVNALELEDSALYLCASSSSTVFSGNTIYFGEGSWLTVV.